The sequence of this T cell receptor (beta chain) was determined in a study of T cells in Graves' hyperthyroidism and ophthalmopathy. Findings and limits, study-wide: A median approximately 6.8 months before onset, the model predicted ophthalmopathy.

The V segment lost 5 bases and the J segment 6 bases; nucleotides outside the gene matches: 10. The CDR3 length is 16 residues. In germline, CDR1 is DFQATT, CDR2 SNEGSKA (reference sequence). About this clonotype: No antigen is known for it.

Amplification of TCR beta CDR3 regions used RNA as the template. Carried out on the TCR CDR3, a first-round RT-PCR used the HTBI primer set. TCRdb reprocessed the multiplex PCR reads with MiXCR, giving one entry per CDR3 protein. The sample contains approximately 400,000 distinct CDR3 sequences, about 16% of which appear only once. This chain uses TRBV20-1 with TRBJ2-1, with 13 positions matching TRBD2. Sequenced material: blood. The receptor was isolated from a woman aged 30 to 39 with Graves' hyperthyroidism. CDR3 DNA: TGCAGTGCTCGGGGGACTAGCGGGAATCTCCTCAATGAGCAGTTCTTC. This sequence encodes CSARGTSGNLLNEQFF.